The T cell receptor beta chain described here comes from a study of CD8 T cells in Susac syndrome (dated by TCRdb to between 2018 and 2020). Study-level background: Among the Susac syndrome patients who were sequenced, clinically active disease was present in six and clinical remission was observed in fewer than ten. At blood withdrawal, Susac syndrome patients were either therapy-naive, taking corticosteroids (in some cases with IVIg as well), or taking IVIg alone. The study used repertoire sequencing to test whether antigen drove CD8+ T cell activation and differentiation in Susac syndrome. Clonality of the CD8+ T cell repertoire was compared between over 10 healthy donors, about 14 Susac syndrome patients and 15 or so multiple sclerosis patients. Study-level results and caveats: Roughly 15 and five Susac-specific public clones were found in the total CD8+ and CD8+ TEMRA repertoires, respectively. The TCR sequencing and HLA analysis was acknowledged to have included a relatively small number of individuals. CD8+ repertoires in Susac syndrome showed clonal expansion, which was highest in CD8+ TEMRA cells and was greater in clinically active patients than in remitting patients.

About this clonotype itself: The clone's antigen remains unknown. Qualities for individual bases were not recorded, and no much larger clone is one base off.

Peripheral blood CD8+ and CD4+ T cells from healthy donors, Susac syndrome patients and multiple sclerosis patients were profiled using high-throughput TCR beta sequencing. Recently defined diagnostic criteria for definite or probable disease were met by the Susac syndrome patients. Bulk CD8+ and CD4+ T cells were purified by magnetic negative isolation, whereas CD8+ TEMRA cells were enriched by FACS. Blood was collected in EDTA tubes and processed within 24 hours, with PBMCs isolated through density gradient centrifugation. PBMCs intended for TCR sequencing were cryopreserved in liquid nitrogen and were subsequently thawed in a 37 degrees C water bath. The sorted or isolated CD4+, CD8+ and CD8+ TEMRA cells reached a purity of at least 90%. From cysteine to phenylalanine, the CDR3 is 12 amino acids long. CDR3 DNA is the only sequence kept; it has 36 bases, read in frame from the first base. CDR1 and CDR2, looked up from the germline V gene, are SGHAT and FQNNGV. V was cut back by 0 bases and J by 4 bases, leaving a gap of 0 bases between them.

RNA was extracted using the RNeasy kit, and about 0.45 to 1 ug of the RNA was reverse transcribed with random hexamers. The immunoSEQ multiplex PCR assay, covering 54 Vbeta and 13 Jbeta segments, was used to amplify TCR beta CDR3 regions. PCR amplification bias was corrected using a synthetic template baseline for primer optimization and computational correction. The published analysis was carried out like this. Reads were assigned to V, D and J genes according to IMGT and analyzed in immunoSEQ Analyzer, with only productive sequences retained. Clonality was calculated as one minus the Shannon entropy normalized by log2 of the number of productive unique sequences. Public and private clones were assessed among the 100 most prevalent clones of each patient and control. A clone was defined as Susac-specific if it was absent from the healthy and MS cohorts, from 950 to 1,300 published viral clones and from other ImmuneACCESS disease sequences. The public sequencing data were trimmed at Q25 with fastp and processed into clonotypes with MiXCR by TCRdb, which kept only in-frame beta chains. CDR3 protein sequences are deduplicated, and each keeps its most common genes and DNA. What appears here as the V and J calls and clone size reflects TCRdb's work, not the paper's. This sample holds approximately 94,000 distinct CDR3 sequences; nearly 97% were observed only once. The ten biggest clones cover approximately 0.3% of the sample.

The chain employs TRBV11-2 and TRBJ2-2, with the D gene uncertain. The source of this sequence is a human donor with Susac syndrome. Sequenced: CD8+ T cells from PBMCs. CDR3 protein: CASSLDTGELFF. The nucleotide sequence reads TGTGCCAGCAGCTTAGACACCGGGGAGCTGTTTTTT. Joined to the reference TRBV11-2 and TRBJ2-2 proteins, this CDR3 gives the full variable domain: EAGVAQSPRYKIIEKRQSVAFWCNPISGHATLYWYQQILGQGPKLLIQFQNNGVVDDSQLPKDRFSAERLKGVDSTLKIQPAKLEDSAVYLCASSLDTGELFFGEGSRLTVL.